This TCR beta chain was documented in a study of blood T cell repertoires in COVID-19. Study-wide context: Nucleic acid was either cDNA or gDNA, and it came from T cells, B-cell-depleted T cells, or PBMCs.

The germline V and J ends were trimmed by 3 bases and 4 bases, with 10 bases remaining between them. CDR3 size: 13 residues. Germline-derived CDR1 and CDR2 are SGHRS and YFSETQ. Original processing notes: For nucleated cells, counts were estimated from reference gene primer amplification. Repertoires were generated with immunoSEQ multiplex PCR, while TCRdb's copy carries only in-frame clones and drops some. The V and J calls and clone size are taken from that table; D and trimming were inferred from the DNA. This table holds over 150,000 clones, approximately 88% found once. Material: peripheral blood. This chain uses TRBV5-1 with TRBJ1-1, with D hard to call. The TCR sequence derives from a woman in her thirties or forties with COVID-19, enrolled during active disease. As DNA, the CDR3 is TGCGCCAGCAGCTATGGCGCGGGCACTGAAGCTTTCTTT. Translating it yields CASSYGAGTEAFF.